The entry below gives a single T cell receptor (beta chain) sequence along with its context. Trimming removed 7 bases from V and 0 bases from J; junction bases left unmatched: 9. This CDR3 region has 16 residues. Germline CDR1 and CDR2: LNHDA and SQIVND (reference sequence). This sample was included in a study of cytomegalovirus exposure and HLA in healthy donors. The study ran its PCR with 60 Vbeta and 13 Jbeta primers. The data were produced by immunoSEQ multiplex PCR, yet TCRdb's version contains in-frame clones alone and is incomplete. Of about 110,000 clones in the sample, around 78% were seen once.

The chain employs TRBV19 and TRBJ1-5; 7 bases map to TRBD1. The clonotype originates from a man aged 25 to 45 in good health and CMV-seronegative. The sequencing sample was made of PBMCs. In DNA form, the CDR3 reads TGTGCCAGTATTCCCAACAGGGGATATAGCAATCAGCCCCAGCATTTT. It is translated as CASIPNRGYSNQPQHF.